A single sample is the source of the 21 T cell receptor beta chains below, sequenced in a study of blood T cell repertoires in COVID-19. Some clones are missing from TCRdb's copy, which holds only in-frame ones; the method was immunoSEQ multiplex PCR. The table has roughly 480,000 clones, about 88% seen once; the top ten hold 0.7% to 1%. Sample: peripheral blood. These receptors came from a man younger than 35 with COVID-19, enrolled during active disease.

The chain combines TRBV5-1 with TRBJ2-4, with a possible D match to TRBD2 (6 bases). Trimming removed 0 bases from V and 2 bases from J, with 12 bases in between. The germline CDR1 and CDR2 sequences are SGHRS and YFSETQ. There are 16 residues in the CDR3. CDR3 in DNA: TGCGCCAGCAGCTTGGTGGAGGGGTCAACCAAAAACATTCAGTACTTC. This codes for CASSLVEGSTKNIQYF.

The chain links TRBV18 to TRBJ1-2; D unresolved. Germline loops: CDR1 KGHSH, CDR2 LQKENI. The CDR3 consists of 13 residues. Between the trimmed V and J ends, which lost 6 bases and 8 bases, there was a span of 16 bases. CDR3 loop: CASSEGSSEGYTF. The CDR3 bases are TGTGCCAGCTCCGAGGGATCCTCCGAGGGCTACACCTTC.

The chain carries TRBV5-4 and TRBJ2-6, with 10 bases that match TRBD2. Per germline, CDR1 SGHNT and CDR2 YYREEE (reference sequence). The junction had 4 bases not matched to a gene; V was cut back by 1 base and J by 3 bases. The CDR3 length is 17 residues. CDR3 protein: CASSLSGGAYGANVLTF. As DNA, the CDR3 is TGTGCCAGCAGCTTGAGCGGGGGGGCCTATGGGGCCAACGTCCTGACTTTC. The full variable domain, in which reference TRBV5-4 and TRBJ2-6 provide the parts outside the CDR3, is ETGVTQSPTHLIKTRGQQVTLRCSSQSGHNTVSWYQQALGQGPQFIFQYYREEENGRGNFPPRFSGLQFPNYSSELNVNALELDDSALYLCASSLSGGAYGANVLTFGAGSRLTVL.

J is TRBJ1-1 and V is TRBV6-5; D possibly corresponds to TRBD1 (6 bases). The V end lost 6 bases, the J end lost 0 bases, and 11 bases lay between the germline ends. The CDR3 is made up of 14 amino acids. The germline CDR1 and CDR2 sequences are MNHEY and SVGAGI. The CDR3 here is CASSGQSLNTEAFF. The DNA of the CDR3 is TGTGCCAGCAGCGGACAGTCTTTGAACACTGAAGCTTTCTTT.

The V call is TRBV3-1 (or the pseudogene TRBV3-2), the J call TRBJ1-4; D not resolved. Germline CDR1 is LGHDT and CDR2 is YNNKEL (reference sequence). The CDR3 is made up of 16 amino acids. V lost 2 bases and J lost 3, with 13 bases in between. The CDR3 loop reads CASSQFYGNSNEKLFF. CDR3 in DNA: TGTGCCAGCAGCCAATTTTACGGGAATTCTAATGAAAAACTGTTTTTT.

The CDR3 sequence is CASSLAAGGSDNEQFF. CDR3 DNA: TGCGCCAGCAGCTTGGCGGCTGGCGGGAGTGACAATGAGCAGTTCTTC. The genes are TRBV5-1 and TRBJ2-1; 7 positions match TRBD2. V shed 0 bases and J 5 bases; nucleotides not matched to a gene: 8. The germline gives CDR1 SGHRS, CDR2 YFSETQ. The CDR3 loop spans 16 amino acids.

The chain employs TRBV19 and TRBJ2-3, with TRBD2 identical over 10 bases. The V and J ends lost 6 bases and 2 bases, in that order; junction bases with no gene match: 8. The germline V gene encodes CDR1 LNHDA and CDR2 SQIVND (reference sequence). The CDR3 is made up of 16 amino acids. The DNA of the CDR3 is TGTGCCAGTAGGGACCCGACTAGCGGGTACACAGATACGCAGTATTTT. Its translation: CASRDPTSGYTDTQYF.

The chain carries TRBV18 and TRBJ2-1, with D possibly TRBD2 on 5 matching bases. The germline V gene has CDR1 KGHSH and CDR2 LQKENI. This CDR3 spans 15 amino acids. V lost 1 base and J 5 bases, leaving 12 bases between the germline ends. The CDR3 loop is CASSPQDLRDNEQFF. The CDR3, as DNA: TGTGCCAGCTCACCACAGGACTTGCGGGACAATGAGCAGTTCTTC.

This chain links TRBV7-6 with TRBJ1-2; TRBD1 agrees at 7 bases. Trimming removed 5 bases from V and 6 bases from J; junction bases left unmatched: 12. Germline loops: CDR1 SGHVS, CDR2 FNYEAQ. CDR3 size: 15 residues. The CDR3, as DNA: TGTGCCAGCAGCCAAACACCCCAGGGGGTGAATGGCTACACCTTC. Translation gives CASSQTPQGVNGYTF.

The chain employs TRBV6-6 and TRBJ1-2; possibly TRBD1 for D (5 bases). The CDR3 is 15 residues long. The V end was cut by 3 bases, the J end by 8 bases, with 19 bases between. In germline, CDR1 is MNHNY, CDR2 SVGAGI (reference sequence). The CDR3 DNA is TGTGCCAGCAGTTATTTGGGGCAGGGCCTGGGAGGCTACACCTTC. This encodes CASSYLGQGLGGYTF.

The chain couples TRBV11-2 to TRBJ2-7; TRBD1 might be the D (6 bases). The CDR3 extends over 16 amino acids. Germline values: CDR1 SGHAT, CDR2 FQNNGV. Deletions cut 5 bases from V and 3 bases from J, with 20 bases between. The CDR3 DNA reads as TGTGCCAGCAGCATAGGCCCTGGACAGTCTAGCTACGAGCAGTACTTC. Its protein is CASSIGPGQSSYEQYF.

The chain couples TRBV19 to TRBJ1-1; 10 bases map to TRBD1. V lost 3 bases and J lost 5; bases outside the gene matches: 6. The CDR3 consists of 15 residues. From germline, CDR1 is LNHDA and CDR2 SQIVND (reference sequence). CDR3 DNA sequence: TGTGCCAGTAGTATCCTGCGGACAGGGGGGACTGAAGCTTTCTTT. It codes for CASSILRTGGTEAFF.

The chain employs TRBV7-9 and TRBJ2-1; D remains unclear. Germline CDR1 SEHNR, CDR2 FQNEAQ (reference sequence). V was trimmed by 0 bases and J by 6 bases, leaving 6 bases between them. The CDR3 spans 13 residues. As DNA, the CDR3 is TGTGCCAGCAGCTTAGCGAACAGCAATGAGCAGTTCTTC. Amino acids: CASSLANSNEQFF. Based on the CDR3 plus reference TRBV7-9 and TRBJ2-1, the full variable domain is DTGVSQNPRHKITKRGQNVTFRCDPISEHNRLYWYRQTLGQGPEFLTYFQNEAQLEKSRLLSDRFSAERPKGSFSTLEIQRTEQGDSAMYLCASSLANSNEQFFGPGTRLTVL.

The chain is built from TRBV6-6 and TRBJ2-3, with 7 bases that match TRBD2. V lost 3 bases, J lost 0 bases, and 3 bases stayed unmatched. CDR3 length equals 15 residues. Germline-derived CDR1 and CDR2 are MNHNY and SVGAGI (reference sequence). CDR3 DNA: TGTGCCAGCAGTTATGGTAGCGGGAGCACAGATACGCAGTATTTT. This encodes CASSYGSGSTDTQYF.

This chain joins TRBV7-8 and TRBJ2-7, with 7 bases matching TRBD2. CDR1 and CDR2 (germline): SGHVS, FQNEAQ. With V trimmed by 1 base and J by 3 bases, 3 bases remained unmatched. CDR3 length: 14 residues. In DNA, the CDR3 is TGTGCCAGCAGCTTAGTTCGGGGGGACTACGAGCAGTACTTC. It encodes CASSLVRGDYEQYF.

CDR3 sequence reads: CASSLGRREARYNEQFF. The CDR3, as DNA: TGTGCCAGCAGCTTGGGGAGGCGGGAGGCCAGGTACAATGAGCAGTTCTTC. The gene calls are TRBV5-4 and TRBJ2-1, with 8 bases that match TRBD2. CDR3 length equals 17 residues. CDR1 and CDR2 (germline): SGHNT, YYREEE (reference sequence). The trim removed 0 bases at V and 4 bases at J, leaving 9 bases unmatched.

The chain joins TRBV24-1 to TRBJ2-1; 11 bases are a match to TRBD2. The CDR3 consists of 16 residues. The germline V gene has CDR1 KGHDR and CDR2 SFDVKD. Trimming removed 3 bases from V and 7 bases from J; junction bases left unmatched: 7. The CDR3 is CATSDQLAGALNEQFF. The DNA for the CDR3 is TGTGCCACCAGTGATCAACTAGCGGGAGCCCTAAATGAGCAGTTCTTC.

The CDR3 nucleotides are TGTGCCAGCAGCTTTAATAGGGCAGGGGGTGGTAGGGAGCTGTTTTTT. Amino acids: CASSFNRAGGGRELFF. The rearrangement joins TRBV7-2 to TRBJ2-2, with 7 bases that match TRBD1. Per germline, CDR1 SGHTA and CDR2 FQGNSA. The J segment lost 9 bases and the V segment lost 3 bases, leaving 13 bases of the junction unmatched. The CDR3 runs 16 residues.

The rearrangement uses TRBV2 and TRBJ1-4; D unresolved. Deletions cut 0 bases from V and 5 bases from J, with 10 bases between. CDR3 length equals 15 residues. Germline V gene data show CDR1 as SNHLY and CDR2 as FYNNEI. DNA for the CDR3: TGTGCCAGCAGTGAAGCTCGGGGTCCCAATGAAAAACTGTTTTTT. Protein sequence: CASSEARGPNEKLFF. The full variable domain, in which reference TRBV2 and TRBJ1-4 provide the parts outside the CDR3, is EPEVTQTPSHQVTQMGQEVILRCVPISNHLYFYWYRQILGQKVEFLVSFYNNEISEKSEIFDDQFSVERPDGSNFTLKIRSTKLEDSAMYFCASSEARGPNEKLFFGSGTQLSVL.

The genes are TRBV7-9 and TRBJ2-5; 11 bases map to TRBD2. The CDR3 totals 14 residues. V dropped 3 bases and J dropped 5; count of bases not matched to a gene: 2. Germline assignment: CDR1 SEHNR and CDR2 FQNEAQ (reference sequence). CDR3 in amino acids: CASSFSGGAETQYF. CDR3 coding DNA: TGTGCCAGCAGCTTTAGCGGGGGGGCGGAGACCCAGTACTTC.

The gene calls are TRBV3-1 (or the pseudogene TRBV3-2) and TRBJ2-1; 9 bases align to TRBD1. The germline CDR1 and CDR2 sequences are LGHDT and YNNKEL (reference sequence). The V and J ends lost 4 bases and 6 bases, in that order; junction bases with no gene match: 19. The CDR3 contains 19 residues. Written as DNA, the CDR3 is TGTGCCAGCAGCCCGGGTGGAGGGACAGGGAGATTCTCAGGCAATGAGCAGTTCTTC. Amino acids: CASSPGGGTGRFSGNEQFF.